This T cell receptor (beta chain) came from a study of cytomegalovirus exposure and HLA in healthy donors. With 60 Vbeta and 13 Jbeta primers, the PCR was carried out. Generated by immunoSEQ multiplex PCR, the TCRdb table keeps only in-frame clones and is missing some. The table includes some 82,000 clones, around 85% detected once. Losses at the gene ends were 4 bases for V and 5 bases for J; bases not matched to a gene: 6. Germline-derived CDR1 and CDR2 are SGHNT and YENEEA. The CDR3 has 14 amino acids. The rearrangement links TRBV11-3 to TRBJ2-7; 9 nucleotides match TRBD1. Input material: PBMCs. This clonotype was obtained from a woman in her 50s in good health and CMV-seronegative. The CDR3 nucleotides are TGTGCCAGCAGCTCAACAGGGGGCAAGGACGAGCAGTACTTC. It encodes CASSSTGGKDEQYF.